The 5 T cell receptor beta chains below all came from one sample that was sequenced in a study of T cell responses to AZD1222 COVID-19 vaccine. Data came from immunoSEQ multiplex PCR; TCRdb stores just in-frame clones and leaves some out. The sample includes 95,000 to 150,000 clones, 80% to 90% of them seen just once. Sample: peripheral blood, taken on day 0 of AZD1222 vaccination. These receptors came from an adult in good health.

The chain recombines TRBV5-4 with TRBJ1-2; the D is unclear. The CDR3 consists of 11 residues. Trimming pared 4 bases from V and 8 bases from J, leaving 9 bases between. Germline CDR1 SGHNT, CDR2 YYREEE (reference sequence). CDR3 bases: TGTGCCAGCAGCCTACGAGGAGGCTACACCTTC. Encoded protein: CASSLRGGYTF.

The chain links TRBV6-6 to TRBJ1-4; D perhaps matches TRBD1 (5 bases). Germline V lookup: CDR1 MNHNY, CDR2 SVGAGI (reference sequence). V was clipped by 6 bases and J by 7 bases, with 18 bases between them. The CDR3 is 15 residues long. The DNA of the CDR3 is TGTGCCAGCAGCCCCGGGGTAGGGGATATTGAAAAACTGTTTTTT. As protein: CASSPGVGDIEKLFF.

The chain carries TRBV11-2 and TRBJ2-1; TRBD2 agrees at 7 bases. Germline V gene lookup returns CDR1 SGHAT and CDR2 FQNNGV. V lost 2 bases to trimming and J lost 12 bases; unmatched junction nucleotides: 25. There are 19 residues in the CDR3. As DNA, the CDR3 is TGTGCCAGCAGCTTATCGACTAGCTCTCTTATACAGGCGTCCGAGGGGCAGTTCTTC. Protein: CASSLSTSSLIQASEGQFF.

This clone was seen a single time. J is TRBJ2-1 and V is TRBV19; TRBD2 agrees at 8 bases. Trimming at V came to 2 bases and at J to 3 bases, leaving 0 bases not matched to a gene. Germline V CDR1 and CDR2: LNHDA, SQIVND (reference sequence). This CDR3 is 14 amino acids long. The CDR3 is CASSILAGYNEQFF. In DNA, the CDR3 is TGTGCCAGTAGTATACTAGCGGGCTACAATGAGCAGTTCTTC.

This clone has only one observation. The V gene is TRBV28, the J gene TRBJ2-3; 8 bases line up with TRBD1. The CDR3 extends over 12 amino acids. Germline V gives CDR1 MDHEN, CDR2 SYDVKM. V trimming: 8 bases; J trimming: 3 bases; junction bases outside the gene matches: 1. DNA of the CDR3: TGTGCCAGCTGGGACAGGACAGATACGCAGTATTTT. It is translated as CASWDRTDTQYF.